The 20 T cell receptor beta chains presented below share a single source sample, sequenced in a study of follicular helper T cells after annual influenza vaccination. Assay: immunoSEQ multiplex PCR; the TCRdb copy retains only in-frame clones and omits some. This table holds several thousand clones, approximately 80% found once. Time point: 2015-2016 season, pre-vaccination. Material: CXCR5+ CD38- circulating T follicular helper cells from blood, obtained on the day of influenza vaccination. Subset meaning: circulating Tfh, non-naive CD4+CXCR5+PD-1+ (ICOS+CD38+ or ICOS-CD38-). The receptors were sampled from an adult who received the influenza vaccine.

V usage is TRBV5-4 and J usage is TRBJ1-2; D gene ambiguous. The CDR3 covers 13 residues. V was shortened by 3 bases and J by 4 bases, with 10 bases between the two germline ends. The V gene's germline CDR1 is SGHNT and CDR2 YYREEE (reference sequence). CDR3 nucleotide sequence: TGTGCCAGCAGCTCGGTCGGCACCTATGGCTACACCTTC. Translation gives CASSSVGTYGYTF.

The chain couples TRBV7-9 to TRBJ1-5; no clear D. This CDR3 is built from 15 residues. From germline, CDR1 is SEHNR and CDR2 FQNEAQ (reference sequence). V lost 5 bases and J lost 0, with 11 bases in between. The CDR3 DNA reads TGTGCCAGCAGCCGCGACGGATATAGCAATCAGCCCCAGCATTTT. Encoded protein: CASSRDGYSNQPQHF.

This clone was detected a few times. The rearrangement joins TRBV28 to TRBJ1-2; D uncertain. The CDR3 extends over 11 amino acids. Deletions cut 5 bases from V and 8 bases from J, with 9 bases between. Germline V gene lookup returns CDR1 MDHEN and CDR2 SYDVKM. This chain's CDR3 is CASSGKGGYTF. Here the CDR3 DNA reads TGTGCCAGCAGTGGGAAGGGCGGCTACACCTTC.

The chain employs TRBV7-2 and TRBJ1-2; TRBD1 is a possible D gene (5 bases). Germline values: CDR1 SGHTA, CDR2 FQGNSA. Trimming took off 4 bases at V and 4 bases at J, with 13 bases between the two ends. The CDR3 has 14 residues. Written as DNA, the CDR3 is TGTGCCAGCAGCTCTCCTTGGAGGGGCTATGGCTACACCTTC. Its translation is CASSSPWRGYGYTF.

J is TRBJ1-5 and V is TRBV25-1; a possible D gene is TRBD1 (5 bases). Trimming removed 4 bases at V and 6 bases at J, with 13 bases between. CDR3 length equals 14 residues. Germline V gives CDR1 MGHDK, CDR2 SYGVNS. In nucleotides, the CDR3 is TGTGCCAGCAGTGGCCGGGACCTCATTCAGCCCCAGCATTTT. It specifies CASSGRDLIQPQHF.

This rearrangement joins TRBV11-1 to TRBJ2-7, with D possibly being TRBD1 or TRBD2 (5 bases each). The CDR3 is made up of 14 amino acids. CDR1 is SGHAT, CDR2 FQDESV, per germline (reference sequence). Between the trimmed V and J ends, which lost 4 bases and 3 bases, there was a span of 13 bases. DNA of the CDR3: TGTGCCAGCAGCTATCGGGACGATGGCTACGAGCAGTACTTC. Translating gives CASSYRDDGYEQYF.

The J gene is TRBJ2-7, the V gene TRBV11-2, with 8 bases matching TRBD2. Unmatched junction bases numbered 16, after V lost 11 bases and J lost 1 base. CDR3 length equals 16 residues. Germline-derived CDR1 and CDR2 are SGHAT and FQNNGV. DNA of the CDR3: TGTGCCCGCGGGGATCTGATCCGGGGGGGTTCCTACGAGCAGTACTTC. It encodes CARGDLIRGGSYEQYF.

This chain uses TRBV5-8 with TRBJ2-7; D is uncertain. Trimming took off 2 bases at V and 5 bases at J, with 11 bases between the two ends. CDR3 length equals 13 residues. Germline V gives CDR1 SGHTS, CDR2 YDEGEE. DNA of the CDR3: TGTGCCAGCAGCTTTTCAGGAACGGACGAGCAGTACTTC. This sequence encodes CASSFSGTDEQYF.

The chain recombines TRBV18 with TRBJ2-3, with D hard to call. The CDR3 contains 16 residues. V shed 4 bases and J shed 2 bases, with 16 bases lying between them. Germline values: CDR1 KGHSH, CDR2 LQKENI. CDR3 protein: CASSRPPQSFTDTQYF. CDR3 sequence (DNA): TGTGCCAGCTCACGCCCCCCCCAATCCTTCACAGATACGCAGTATTTT.

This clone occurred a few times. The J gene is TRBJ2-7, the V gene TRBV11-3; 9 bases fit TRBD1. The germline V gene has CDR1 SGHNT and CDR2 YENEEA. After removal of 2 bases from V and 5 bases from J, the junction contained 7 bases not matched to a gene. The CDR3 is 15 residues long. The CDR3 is CASSLSGTGSNEQYF. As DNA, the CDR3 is TGTGCCAGCAGCTTATCCGGGACAGGGTCCAACGAGCAGTACTTC.

The CDR3 loop reads CAISEGHNEQFF. For the CDR3, the DNA is TGTGCCATCAGTGAGGGCCACAATGAGCAGTTCTTC. The V call is TRBV10-3, the J call TRBJ2-1; no clear D. From germline, CDR1 is ENHRY and CDR2 SYGVKD. V lost 2 bases and J 5 bases, leaving 4 bases between the germline ends. This CDR3 contains 12 residues.

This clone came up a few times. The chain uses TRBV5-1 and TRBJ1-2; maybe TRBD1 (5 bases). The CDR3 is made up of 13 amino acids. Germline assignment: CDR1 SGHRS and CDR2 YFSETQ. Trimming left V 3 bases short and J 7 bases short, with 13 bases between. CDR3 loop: CASSSGGAGGYTF. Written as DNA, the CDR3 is TGCGCCAGCAGCTCTGGCGGGGCAGGTGGCTACACCTTC.

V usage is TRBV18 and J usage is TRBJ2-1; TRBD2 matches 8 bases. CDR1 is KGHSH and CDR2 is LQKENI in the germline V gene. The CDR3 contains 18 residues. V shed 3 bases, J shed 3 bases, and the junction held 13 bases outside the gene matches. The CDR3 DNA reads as TGTGCCAGCTCACCCCCCGGGATGGCGGGGGGTCGCTACAATGAGCAGTTCTTC. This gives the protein CASSPPGMAGGRYNEQFF.

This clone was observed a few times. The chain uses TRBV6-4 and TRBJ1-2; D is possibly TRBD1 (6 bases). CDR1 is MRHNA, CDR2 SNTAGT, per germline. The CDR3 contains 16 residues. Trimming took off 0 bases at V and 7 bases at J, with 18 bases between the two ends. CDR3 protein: CASSDSTQGTGGGYTF. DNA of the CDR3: TGTGCCAGCAGTGACTCGACTCAGGGGACGGGCGGTGGCTACACCTTC.

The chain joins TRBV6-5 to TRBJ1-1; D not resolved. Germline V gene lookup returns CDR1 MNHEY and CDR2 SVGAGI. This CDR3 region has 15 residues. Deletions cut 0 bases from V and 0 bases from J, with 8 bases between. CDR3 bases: TGTGCCAGCAGTTACTCGAAGATTATGAACACTGAAGCTTTCTTT. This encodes CASSYSKIMNTEAFF.

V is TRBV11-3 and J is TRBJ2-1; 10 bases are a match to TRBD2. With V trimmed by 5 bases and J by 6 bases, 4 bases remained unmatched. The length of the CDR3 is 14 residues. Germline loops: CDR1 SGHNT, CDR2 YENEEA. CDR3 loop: CASSVIAGGNEQFF. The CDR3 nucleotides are TGTGCCAGCAGCGTGATAGCGGGGGGCAATGAGCAGTTCTTC.

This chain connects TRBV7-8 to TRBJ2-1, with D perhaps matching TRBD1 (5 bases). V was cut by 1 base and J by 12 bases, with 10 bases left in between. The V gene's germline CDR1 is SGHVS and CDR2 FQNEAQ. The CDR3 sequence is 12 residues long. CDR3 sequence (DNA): TGTGCCAGCAGCTTAGATCAGGGCAGGCAGTTCTTC. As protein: CASSLDQGRQFF.

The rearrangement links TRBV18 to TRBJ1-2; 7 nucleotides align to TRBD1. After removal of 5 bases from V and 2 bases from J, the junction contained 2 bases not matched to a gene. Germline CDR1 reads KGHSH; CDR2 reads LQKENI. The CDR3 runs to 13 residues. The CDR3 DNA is TGTGCCAGCTCAAGGGACAGAAACTATGGCTACACCTTC. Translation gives CASSRDRNYGYTF.

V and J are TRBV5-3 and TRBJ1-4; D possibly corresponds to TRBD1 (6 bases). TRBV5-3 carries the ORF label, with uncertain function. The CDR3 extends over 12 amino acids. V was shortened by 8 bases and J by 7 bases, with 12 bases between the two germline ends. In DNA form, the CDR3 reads TGTGCCAGTGTGGGACAACTTGAAAAACTGTTTTTT. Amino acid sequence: CASVGQLEKLFF.

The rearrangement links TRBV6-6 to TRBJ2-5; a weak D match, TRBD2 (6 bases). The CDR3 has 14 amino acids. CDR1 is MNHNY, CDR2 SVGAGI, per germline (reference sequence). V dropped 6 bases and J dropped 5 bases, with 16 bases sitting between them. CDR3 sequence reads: CASSSGDWGETQYF. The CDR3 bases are TGTGCCAGCAGCTCCGGGGACTGGGGGGAGACCCAGTACTTC.